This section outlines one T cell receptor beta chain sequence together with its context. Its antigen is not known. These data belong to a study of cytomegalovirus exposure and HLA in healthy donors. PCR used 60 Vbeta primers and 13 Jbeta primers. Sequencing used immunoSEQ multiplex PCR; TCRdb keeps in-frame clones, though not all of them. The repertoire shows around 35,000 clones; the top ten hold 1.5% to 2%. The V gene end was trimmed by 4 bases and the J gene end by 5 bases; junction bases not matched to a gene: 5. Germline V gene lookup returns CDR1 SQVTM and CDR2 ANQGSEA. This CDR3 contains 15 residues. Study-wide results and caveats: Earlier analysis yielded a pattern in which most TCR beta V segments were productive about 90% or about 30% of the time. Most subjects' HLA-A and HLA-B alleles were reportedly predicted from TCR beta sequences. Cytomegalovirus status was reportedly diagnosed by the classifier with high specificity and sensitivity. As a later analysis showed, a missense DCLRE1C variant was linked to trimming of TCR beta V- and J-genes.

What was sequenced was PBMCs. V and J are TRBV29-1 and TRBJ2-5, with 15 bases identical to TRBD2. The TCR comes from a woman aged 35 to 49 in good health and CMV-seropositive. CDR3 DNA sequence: TGCAGCGTTGCCGGGACTAGCGGGAGGATTGAGACCCAGTACTTC. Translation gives CSVAGTSGRIETQYF.